The clone carrying this T cell receptor beta chain was recorded a few times. Since all of the isolated RNA was reverse transcribed, expressed TCRB transcripts were what got sequenced. Repertoires were generated with immunoSEQ multiplex PCR, while TCRdb's copy carries only in-frame clones and drops some. The repertoire has about 130,000 clones, 9.2% of them found once; the top ten carry around 0.7%. CDR3 length: 16 amino acids. The V and J ends lost 1 base and 7 bases, in that order; junction bases with no gene match: 9. Germline-derived CDR1 and CDR2 are SNHLY and FYNNEI. CD4+ naive, central memory, regulatory and stem cell-like memory subsets were isolated by sorting on CD45RO/CCR7/CD25/CD127/CD95/CD27. This sample was included in a study of beta chain features in type 1 diabetes.

The clonotype originates from a man younger than 30 in good health. The chain carries TRBV2 and TRBJ2-5, with 10 bases lining up with TRBD2. Sequences were obtained from central memory CD4+ T cells from blood. The CDR3 protein is CASSEGVAGGRLTQYF. The CDR3 nucleotides read TGTGCCAGCAGTGAAGGGGTAGCGGGGGGTCGGTTGACCCAGTACTTC.